A single sample is the source of the 31 T cell receptor beta chains below, sequenced in a study of cytomegalovirus exposure and HLA in healthy donors (dated by TCRdb to about 2017). Library construction relied on the immunoSEQ multiplex PCR assay. TCRdb's version of the immuneACCESS table is confined to in-frame rearrangements and falls short of the full clone set. An unresolved V gene accounts for under half of the shortfall where checked; the remainder is of unknown origin. In all, the sample holds 150,000 to 200,000 clones, and 85% of those were seen once. Clones ranked in the top ten supply approximately 2.4% of the sample. The sequencing sample was made of PBMCs. Source of these receptors: a man aged 30 to 39 in good health and CMV-seropositive.

The gene calls are TRBV6-5 and TRBJ2-7, with 8 nucleotides matching TRBD1. Germline CDR1 and CDR2: MNHEY and SVGAGI. V lost 8 bases and J lost 0; bases outside the gene matches: 0. The CDR3 sequence is 12 residues long. The CDR3 nucleotides are TGTGCCAGCCAGGGGGCCTCCTACGAGCAGTACTTC. Its translation is CASQGASYEQYF.

This chain joins TRBV25-1 and TRBJ2-5, with D unresolved. V was trimmed by 2 bases and J by 10 bases, leaving 14 bases between them. The CDR3 extends over 13 amino acids. Per the germline V gene, CDR1 is MGHDK and CDR2 is SYGVNS. DNA of the CDR3: TGTGCCAGCAGTGAACACCTCAGGCAGAACCAGTACTTC. This translates into CASSEHLRQNQYF.

V and J are TRBV5-6 and TRBJ2-7; weak D call: TRBD1 (5 bases). The CDR3 length is 14 residues. Trimming left V 8 bases short and J 0 bases short, with 15 bases between. Per the germline V gene, CDR1 is SGHDT and CDR2 is YYEEEE. The CDR3 spells CARTPDKNSYEQYF. In DNA, the CDR3 is TGTGCCAGAACGCCGGACAAGAACTCCTACGAGCAGTACTTC.

J is TRBJ2-3 and V is TRBV18, with D possibly matching TRBD1 (6 bases). The length of the CDR3 is 17 residues. Trimming stripped 0 bases from V and 2 bases from J, with 15 bases between. CDR1 is KGHSH and CDR2 is LQKENI in the germline V gene. CDR3: CASSPPRGGSPTDTQYF. Here the CDR3 DNA reads TGTGCCAGCTCACCACCGCGAGGGGGAAGTCCCACAGATACGCAGTATTTT.

The chain uses TRBV7-2 and TRBJ1-2; D remains ambiguous. V was shortened by 1 base and J by 8 bases, with 14 bases between the two germline ends. Germline V gene data show CDR1 as SGHTA and CDR2 as FQGNSA. This CDR3 is built from 14 residues. This CDR3 reads CASSLEWEGRGYTF. DNA for the CDR3: TGTGCCAGCAGCTTAGAGTGGGAGGGAAGAGGCTACACCTTC.

The CDR3 DNA reads as TGTGCCAGCAGCGCCTATCCCGGACAGGGGAGATCTGGCTACACCTTC. Translating it yields CASSAYPGQGRSGYTF. The chain couples TRBV9 to TRBJ1-2, with TRBD1 matching 9 bases. The V segment lost 3 bases and the J segment 7 bases; nucleotides outside the gene matches: 13. CDR1 is SGDLS, CDR2 YYNGEE, per germline. The CDR3 sequence is 16 residues long.

This clone was recorded only once. The rearrangement joins TRBV30 to TRBJ2-3; a weak D match, TRBD2 (5 bases). The CDR3 is 14 residues long. The germline V and J ends were trimmed by 1 base and 2 bases, with 10 bases remaining between them. Germline V gives CDR1 GTSNPN, CDR2 SVGIG (reference sequence). CDR3 in DNA: TGTGCCTGGAGTGCTGTAGCGTTCACAGATACGCAGTATTTT. Amino acids: CAWSAVAFTDTQYF.

J is TRBJ2-2 and V is TRBV27, with TRBD2 matching over 11 bases. Germline values: CDR1 MNHEY, CDR2 SMNVEV (reference sequence). V trimming: 6 bases; J trimming: 4 bases; junction bases outside the gene matches: 4. The CDR3 extends over 15 amino acids. The CDR3 sequence is CASSQLAGVTGELFF. Written as DNA, the CDR3 is TGTGCCAGCAGCCAACTAGCGGGGGTCACCGGGGAGCTGTTTTTT.

The V and J genes are TRBV10-3 and TRBJ2-1; 12 nucleotides align to TRBD2. V lost 8 bases, J lost 8 bases, and 13 bases stayed unmatched. Germline V gene lookup returns CDR1 ENHRY and CDR2 SYGVKD. CDR3 length equals 16 residues. CDR3 in amino acids: CAIQGYPSGGDDEQFF. The CDR3 bases are TGTGCCATCCAGGGGTATCCTAGCGGGGGGGACGATGAGCAGTTCTTC.

This clone was found once. The chain uses TRBV23-1 and TRBJ1-2; TRBD1 is a possible D gene (6 bases). TRBV23-1 qualifies as an ORF whose function is uncertain. V lost 0 bases and J lost 2, with 16 bases in between. The CDR3 length is 17 residues. The CDR3 here is CASSQSPIQGLNYGYTF. In nucleotides, the CDR3 is TGCGCCAGCAGTCAATCTCCCATACAGGGCCTAAACTATGGCTACACCTTC.

The CDR3: CASSWGQSSVYF. The CDR3 DNA reads as TGTGCCAGCAGCTGGGGACAGTCTTCGGTGTACTTC. The rearrangement uses TRBV14 and TRBJ2-7, with 7 nucleotides matching TRBD1. The germline CDR1 and CDR2 sequences are SGHDN and FVKESK. CDR3 length: 12 residues. Trimming took 5 bases from V and 12 from J; bases not matched to a gene: 10.

V and J are TRBV5-1 and TRBJ1-3; the match to TRBD1 covers 10 bases. The CDR3 is 17 amino acids. J gave up 0 bases and V 4 bases, and 7 bases lay outside the gene matches. Germline V CDR1 and CDR2: SGHRS, YFSETQ. CDR3 sequence (DNA): TGCGCCAGCAGCGTCCGGGACAGGGGACTCTCTGGAAACACCATATATTTT. It codes for CASSVRDRGLSGNTIYF.

This clone was counted between two and nine times. V and J are TRBV7-9 and TRBJ1-2; no clear D gene. The length of the CDR3 is 15 residues. The germline V and J ends were trimmed by 5 bases and 3 bases, with 16 bases remaining between them. Germline CDR1 SEHNR, CDR2 FQNEAQ (reference sequence). The CDR3, as DNA: TGTGCCAGCAGCCCCCCGGGGTTGGAACACTATGGCTACACCTTC. Translated: CASSPPGLEHYGYTF.

The rearrangement links TRBV18 to TRBJ2-3; TRBD1 matches at 7 bases. Germline loops: CDR1 KGHSH, CDR2 LQKENI. V shed 3 bases, J shed 2 bases, and the junction held 2 bases outside the gene matches. This CDR3 has 14 residues. The CDR3 DNA follows: TGTGCCAGCTCACCGGGGACAGACACAGATACGCAGTATTTT. Protein: CASSPGTDTDTQYF.

CDR3 DNA: TGTGCCAGCAGCGTACGACGGGGGAATTCACCCCTCCACTTT. Its translation: CASSVRRGNSPLHF. The rearrangement joins TRBV9 to TRBJ1-6; D perhaps matches TRBD1 (5 bases). The CDR3 totals 14 residues. V gave up 1 base and J gave up 7 bases, with 9 bases separating them. The V gene's germline CDR1 is SGDLS and CDR2 YYNGEE.

This chain joins TRBV7-2 and TRBJ1-2; 7 bases are shared with TRBD1. The CDR3 runs to 14 residues. Germline V gene data show CDR1 as SGHTA and CDR2 as FQGNSA. The V gene end was trimmed by 2 bases and the J gene end by 6 bases; junction bases not matched to a gene: 6. The CDR3 bases are TGTGCCAGCAGCTTACTAGGGGGCGAGGATGGCTACACCTTC. Translation: CASSLLGGEDGYTF.

The J gene is TRBJ1-1, the V gene TRBV25-1; D possibly corresponds to TRBD1 (5 bases). Germline V gene lookup returns CDR1 MGHDK and CDR2 SYGVNS. The CDR3 has 15 amino acids. With 2 bases removed from V and 3 bases from J, the gap between germline ends came to 13 bases. The CDR3 region has the DNA TGTGCCAGCAGTGAACGGGGGTCCCTTGACACTGAAGCTTTCTTT. Translated, it gives CASSERGSLDTEAFF. Full variable domain (missing parts from reference TRBV25-1 and TRBJ1-1): EADIYQTPRYLVIGTGKKITLECSQTMGHDKMYWYQQDPGMELHLIHYSYGVNSTEKGDLSSESTVSRIRTEHFPLTLESARPSHTSQYLCASSERGSLDTEAFFGQGTRLTVV.

The chain couples TRBV13 to TRBJ1-5; D unclear. Trimming pared 1 base from V and 6 bases from J, leaving 4 bases between. Germline CDR1 and CDR2: PRHDT and FYEKMQ (reference sequence). CDR3 length: 12 amino acids. CDR3 loop: CASSLAGQPQHF. The CDR3 DNA is TGTGCCAGCAGCTTAGCCGGTCAGCCCCAGCATTTT.

This chain uses TRBV29-1 with TRBJ2-5; D uncertain. This CDR3 contains 14 residues. Trimming removed 1 base at V and 4 bases at J, with 13 bases between. Per the germline V gene, CDR1 is SQVTM and CDR2 is ANQGSEA. DNA of the CDR3: TGCAGCGTTGAAGGCCCTTCCATCGGAGAGACCCAGTACTTC. Translating it yields CSVEGPSIGETQYF.

The V and J genes are TRBV4-1 and TRBJ1-4, with 12 nucleotides matching TRBD1. The CDR3 has 16 amino acids. The J segment lost 8 bases and the V segment lost 0 bases, leaving 4 bases of the junction unmatched. CDR1 is MGHRA, CDR2 YSYEKL, per germline. CDR3 residues: CASSQDPGTGGEKLFF. The CDR3 nucleotides read TGCGCCAGCAGCCAAGATCCAGGGACAGGGGGCGAAAAACTGTTTTTT.

This chain links TRBV30 with TRBJ1-5; the match to TRBD1 covers 8 bases. Looked up from germline, CDR1 is GTSNPN and CDR2 is SVGIG (reference sequence). The CDR3 is 13 amino acids. Trimming at V came to 3 bases and at J to 5 bases, leaving 3 bases not matched to a gene. The CDR3 bases are TGTGCCTGGAGCCAACAGGGGGATCAGCCCCAGCATTTT. It is translated as CAWSQQGDQPQHF.

The chain uses TRBV10-3 and TRBJ1-5, with TRBD1 matching 7 bases. The germline V gene encodes CDR1 ENHRY and CDR2 SYGVKD. The length of the CDR3 is 14 residues. The ends lost 10 bases at V and 2 bases at J; junction bases unmatched: 8. Here the CDR3 reads CATRQGLGNQPQHF. CDR3 coding DNA: TGTGCCACACGACAGGGATTAGGCAATCAGCCCCAGCATTTT.

The chain combines TRBV6-5 with TRBJ2-7; D unresolved. Germline V lookup: CDR1 MNHEY, CDR2 SVGAGI. This CDR3 has 13 amino acids. With 4 bases removed from V and 2 bases from J, the gap between germline ends came to 9 bases. DNA of the CDR3: TGTGCCAGCAGTTGGCCCGCGGCCTACGAGCAGTACTTC. It is translated as CASSWPAAYEQYF.

The rearrangement joins TRBV6-5 to TRBJ2-2, with TRBD2 matching over 7 bases. Germline trimming cut 2 bases from V and 4 bases from J; bases unmatched to any gene: 4. The germline gives CDR1 MNHEY, CDR2 SVGAGI. The CDR3 sequence is 15 residues long. CDR3 protein: CASSYPSGGTGELFF. CDR3 DNA sequence: TGTGCCAGCAGTTACCCCTCGGGGGGCACCGGGGAGCTGTTTTTT.

The rearrangement joins TRBV7-8 to TRBJ2-7; 8 positions agree with TRBD1. This CDR3 is 20 amino acids long. Germline trimming cut 0 bases from V and 0 bases from J; bases unmatched to any gene: 16. CDR1 is SGHVS and CDR2 is FQNEAQ in the germline V gene. DNA for the CDR3: TGTGCCAGCAGCTTAGCGCGGTCCGGACAGGGAAGGTCGATCTCCTACGAGCAGTACTTC. This encodes CASSLARSGQGRSISYEQYF. Variable domain in full (rest from reference TRBV7-8 and TRBJ2-7): GAGVSQSPRYKVAKRGQDVALRCDPISGHVSLFWYQQALGQGPEFLTYFQNEAQLDKSGLPSDRFFAERPEGSVSTLKIQRTQQEDSAVYLCASSLARSGQGRSISYEQYFGPGTRLTVT.

The chain couples TRBV7-9 to TRBJ2-3; 7 bases agree with TRBD2. V was clipped by 4 bases and J by 2 bases; unmatched bases: 6. The CDR3 runs to 15 residues. Germline V gene data show CDR1 as SEHNR and CDR2 as FQNEAQ (reference sequence). The CDR3 nucleotides read TGTGCCAGCAGCTCCCAGGGACTATACACAGATACGCAGTATTTT. Translated: CASSSQGLYTDTQYF. The variable domain in full, with the rest retrieved from reference TRBV7-9 and TRBJ2-3, is DTGVSQNPRHKITKRGQNVTFRCDPISEHNRLYWYRQTLGQGPEFLTYFQNEAQLEKSRLLSDRFSAERPKGSFSTLEIQRTEQGDSAMYLCASSSQGLYTDTQYFGPGTRLTVL.

The CDR3 here is CASKTHGGSYNSPLHF. The CDR3 nucleotides are TGTGCCAGTAAGACCCACGGGGGATCCTATAATTCACCCCTCCACTTT. The chain couples TRBV19 to TRBJ1-6; a weak D match, TRBD1 (5 bases). Germline CDR1 LNHDA, CDR2 SQIVND (reference sequence). The germline V and J ends were trimmed by 7 bases and 1 base, with 14 bases remaining between them. The CDR3 runs 16 residues.

The chain couples TRBV6-5 to TRBJ1-1, with D tentatively TRBD1 (5 bases). The germline V gene has CDR1 MNHEY and CDR2 SVGAGI. Trimming stripped 5 bases from V and 5 bases from J, with 6 bases between. The CDR3 contains 11 residues. DNA for the CDR3: TGTGCCAGCAGTGGGGCAACTGAAGCTTTCTTT. It is translated as CASSGATEAFF.

The chain links TRBV7-2 to TRBJ1-2; 8 bases fit TRBD1. CDR1 is SGHTA and CDR2 is FQGNSA in the germline V gene. Trimming at V came to 1 base and at J to 4 bases, leaving 11 bases not matched to a gene. The CDR3 is made up of 17 amino acids. The CDR3 loop is CASSLGGQADVSYGYTF. The CDR3 DNA sequence: TGTGCCAGCAGCTTAGGGGGACAGGCGGACGTTAGCTATGGCTACACCTTC.

This chain links TRBV6-1 with TRBJ1-4; 7 bases are a match to TRBD1. CDR3 length: 14 residues. The V segment lost 6 bases and the J segment 3 bases; nucleotides outside the gene matches: 4. CDR1 is MNHNS and CDR2 is SASEGT in the germline V gene. The chain's CDR3 is CASRKTGSNEKLFF. CDR3 nucleotide sequence: TGTGCCAGCAGGAAGACAGGGTCTAATGAAAAACTGTTTTTT.

The chain is built from TRBV5-1 and TRBJ1-4, with 9 bases lining up with TRBD1. The germline gives CDR1 SGHRS, CDR2 YFSETQ. The CDR3 contains 16 residues. The V segment lost 6 bases and the J segment 0 bases; nucleotides outside the gene matches: 6. CDR3: CASTTGGAATNEKLFF. The CDR3, as DNA: TGCGCCAGCACAACAGGGGGCGCGGCAACTAATGAAAAACTGTTTTTT.